This T cell receptor beta chain was sequenced during a study of blood T cell repertoires in COVID-19. Study summary: Material from acute and convalescent COVID-19 was sourced from the United States, Italy and Spain. T cells, B-cell-depleted T cells, or PBMCs supplied cDNA or gDNA.

The CDR3 runs to 14 residues. V was pared by 1 base and J by 2 bases, with 6 bases between. Germline V gene lookup returns CDR1 MGHRA and CDR2 YSYEKL. This clone was detected a few times. Seattle patients were enrolled while actively infected and followed longitudinally. Authors' processing steps: Quantification of nucleated cells was approximated via reference gene primer amplification. Libraries were prepared by immunoSEQ multiplex PCR; TCRdb keeps only in-frame clonotypes and omits some of them. That table is the source of V, J and clone size, and D and trimming were worked out from the DNA. In the table there are over 450,000 clones, about 91% of which are singletons.

This chain uses TRBV4-1 with TRBJ1-5, with D possibly TRBD1 on 6 matching bases. This clonotype was sampled from a man between 18 and 29 years old with COVID-19, enrolled during active disease. Source material: peripheral blood. The CDR3 sequence: CASSQAGGNQPQHF. The CDR3 DNA is TGCGCCAGCAGCCAAGCAGGGGGCAATCAGCCCCAGCATTTT.